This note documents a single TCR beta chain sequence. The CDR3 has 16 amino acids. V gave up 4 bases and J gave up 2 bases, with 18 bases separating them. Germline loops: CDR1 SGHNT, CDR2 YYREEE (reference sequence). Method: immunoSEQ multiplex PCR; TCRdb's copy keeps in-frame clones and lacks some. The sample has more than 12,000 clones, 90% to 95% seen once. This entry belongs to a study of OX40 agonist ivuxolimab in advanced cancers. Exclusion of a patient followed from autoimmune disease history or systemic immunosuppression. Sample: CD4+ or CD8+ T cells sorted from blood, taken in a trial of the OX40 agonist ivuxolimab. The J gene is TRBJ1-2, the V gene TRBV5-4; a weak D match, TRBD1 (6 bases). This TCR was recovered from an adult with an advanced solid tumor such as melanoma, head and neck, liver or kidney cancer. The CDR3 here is CASSPDSGAANYGYTF. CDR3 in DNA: TGTGCCAGCAGCCCGGATTCAGGGGCGGCGAACTATGGCTACACCTTC.